This T cell receptor (beta chain) was found in a study of control samples from healthy donors and cancer patients. Germline CDR1 is SGHVS and CDR2 is FQNEAQ. CDR3 length equals 15 residues. Trimming shortened V by 1 base and J by 8 bases, and 17 bases separated the two germline ends. Profiled with immunoSEQ multiplex PCR; TCRdb holds only in-frame clones, not every one. The table lists around 95,000 clones, about 85% of them singletons. The receptor comes from a man aged 25 to 40 in good health. Input material: blood. The chain combines TRBV7-8 with TRBJ1-2, with a possible D match to TRBD1 (5 bases). Written as DNA, the CDR3 is TGTGCCAGCAGCTTAGACGGGACTCCCGAGCGCGGCTACACCTTC. The encoded protein is CASSLDGTPERGYTF.